This T cell receptor beta chain derives from a study of CD8+ T cells in alopecia areata. General study results and limits: Scalp sequencing also captures normal skin's resident alphabeta T cells.

Sample treatment: oral pan-JAK inhibitor, 5-10 mg twice daily. The CDR3 has 13 residues. Germline V lookup: CDR1 KGHSH, CDR2 LQKENI. V lost 8 bases and J lost 4, with 12 bases in between. Sequencing relied on a cDNA template that was reverse transcribed from extracted RNA. Some clones are missing from TCRdb's copy, which holds only in-frame ones; the method was immunoSEQ multiplex PCR. The sample lists under 300,000 clones, 60% occurring once. Worth noting for this clone: Its target is unknown.

The origin of this receptor is a human donor with alopecia areata. Sample: CD4+ T cells sorted from blood, taken around week 54, from a patient treated with tofacitinib. The rearrangement joins TRBV18 to TRBJ2-1, with D possibly being TRBD2 (5 bases). CDR3 nucleotide sequence: TGTGCCAGCCAACTAGGGCCATACAATGAGCAGTTCTTC. It is translated as CASQLGPYNEQFF.